This TCR beta chain is from a study of cytomegalovirus exposure and HLA in healthy donors. 60 Vbeta and 13 Jbeta primers were used in PCR. Using immunoSEQ multiplex PCR, the repertoire was profiled, and TCRdb retains in-frame clones only, with some absent. The sample lists 110,000 or so clones; less than 80% were seen once. Sequencing was carried out using PBMCs. This receptor was obtained from a man aged 25 to 40 in good health and CMV-seronegative.

The CDR3 DNA sequence: TGTGCCAGGGAAGGACTAGCGGGAGACCACACCGGGGAGCTGTTTTTT. Translating it yields CAREGLAGDHTGELFF. The genes are TRBV7-9 and TRBJ2-2; 13 nucleotides agree with TRBD2. Germline V CDR1 and CDR2: SEHNR, FQNEAQ (reference sequence). The V and J ends lost 9 bases and 3 bases, in that order; junction bases with no gene match: 7. CDR3 size: 16 residues.